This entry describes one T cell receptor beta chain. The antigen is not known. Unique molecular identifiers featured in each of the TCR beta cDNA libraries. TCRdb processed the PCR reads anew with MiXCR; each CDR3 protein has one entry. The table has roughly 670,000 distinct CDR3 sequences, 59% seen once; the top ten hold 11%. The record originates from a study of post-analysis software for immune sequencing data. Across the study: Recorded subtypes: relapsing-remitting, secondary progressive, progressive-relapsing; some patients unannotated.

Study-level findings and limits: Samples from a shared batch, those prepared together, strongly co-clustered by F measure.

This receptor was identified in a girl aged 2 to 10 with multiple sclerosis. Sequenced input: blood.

The CDR3 region is CASSSEGPNTEAFF. For the CDR3, the DNA is TGTGCCAGCAGCTCTGAGGGCCCGAACACTGAAGCTTTCTTT. The chain has TRBV7-8 and TRBJ1-1; D is unresolved. The CDR3 length is 14 residues. The germline gives CDR1 SGHVS, CDR2 FQNEAQ. Trimming shortened V by 4 bases and J by 1 base, and 10 bases separated the two germline ends.